These 25 T cell receptor beta chains were all obtained from the same sample, sequenced in a study of T cells after yellow fever vaccination. TCRdb recomputed calls from the 5' RACE reads with MiXCR, one row per CDR3 protein. The sample lists hundreds of thousands of distinct CDR3 sequences; 10% to 15% were seen once. The sample in question was PBMCs, obtained on the day of the yellow fever booster vaccination. Receptor source: a man aged 30 to 45 who received the YFV17D yellow fever vaccine.

Comment on this clonotype: At one boundary the junction diverges from the germline segment, which might be a read error. V usage is TRBV11-2 and J usage is TRBJ2-2, with TRBD2 matching over 12 bases. CDR1 SGHAT and CDR2 FQNNGV come from the germline V gene. The CDR3 consists of 18 residues. The CDR3: CASSPQRTSGAYTGELVF. The CDR3 nucleotides read TGTGCCAGCAGCCCGCAACGGACTAGCGGGGCCTACACCGGGGAGCTGGTTTTT.

The rearrangement links TRBV7-8 to TRBJ2-7; TRBD2 matches 8 bases. The CDR3 sequence is 16 residues long. Germline values: CDR1 SGHVS, CDR2 FQNEAQ. J gave up 4 bases and V 5 bases, and 13 bases lay outside the gene matches. For the CDR3, the DNA is TGTGCCAGCAGCCCTCCGGGACTAGGGTCCGGATACGAGCAGTACTTC. This encodes CASSPPGLGSGYEQYF. Together with reference TRBV7-8 and TRBJ2-7, the CDR3 gives the full variable domain: GAGVSQSPRYKVAKRGQDVALRCDPISGHVSLFWYQQALGQGPEFLTYFQNEAQLDKSGLPSDRFFAERPEGSVSTLKIQRTQQEDSAVYLCASSPPGLGSGYEQYFGPGTRLTVT.

V usage is TRBV7-9 and J usage is TRBJ2-1; D is undetermined. This CDR3 contains 12 residues. CDR1 and CDR2 (germline): SEHNR, FQNEAQ (reference sequence). Between the trimmed V and J ends, which lost 7 bases and 6 bases, there was a span of 10 bases. The CDR3 coding sequence is TGTGCCAGCATCATTGGGGTCAATGAGCAGTTCTTC. Protein: CASIIGVNEQFF.

In its sample, this clonotype was seen a few times. The CDR3, as DNA: TGTGCCAGCAGCTACACCGGGACCACGAACACCGGGGAGCTGTTTTTT. Translation: CASSYTGTTNTGELFF. The genes are TRBV7-2 and TRBJ2-2; D tentatively fits TRBD1 or TRBD2 (5 bases each). Germline assignment: CDR1 SGHTA and CDR2 FQGNSA. CDR3 length equals 16 residues. Trimming shortened V by 4 bases and J by 0 bases, and 12 bases separated the two germline ends.

This rearrangement joins TRBV7-8 to TRBJ2-7; tentative D call: TRBD2 (6 bases). This CDR3 spans 12 amino acids. In germline, CDR1 is SGHVS, CDR2 FQNEAQ. Trimming stripped 3 bases from V and 6 bases from J, with 9 bases between. CDR3 protein: CASSFKAGEQYF. The CDR3 DNA sequence: TGTGCCAGCAGCTTCAAAGCGGGCGAGCAGTACTTC.

This clonotype occurred a few times. The chain recombines TRBV2 with TRBJ2-1; 11 bases line up with TRBD2. V shed 6 bases, J shed 5 bases, and the junction held 6 bases outside the gene matches. From germline, CDR1 is SNHLY and CDR2 FYNNEI. The CDR3 length is 15 residues. Here the CDR3 reads CASSTGTSGNNEQFF. The CDR3 coding sequence is TGTGCCAGCAGCACCGGGACTAGCGGAAACAATGAGCAGTTCTTC.

A few counts support this clonotype. The rearrangement uses TRBV6-2 or TRBV6-3 and TRBJ2-2, with D possibly being TRBD2 (6 bases). The CDR3 totals 16 residues. Germline-derived CDR1 and CDR2 are MNHEY and SVGEGT. Trimming cost V 1 base and J 7 bases, with 16 bases left between them. As DNA, the CDR3 is TGTGCCAGCAGTTACTTCGGTGCGGGGAAAAACGGGGAGCTGTTTTTT. This translates into CASSYFGAGKNGELFF.

This clonotype came up a few times. The chain couples TRBV12-3 or TRBV12-4 to TRBJ2-7; TRBD2 matches at 9 bases. The CDR3 is 16 amino acids. Trimming cost V 1 base and J 3 bases; bases outside gene matches: 7. The CDR3 nucleotides read TGTGCCAGCAGTTTAGGATTCCAGCGGGAGGACTACGAGCAGTACTTC. This gives the protein CASSLGFQREDYEQYF.

The J gene is TRBJ2-2, the V gene TRBV7-6, with a weak D call TRBD1 (5 bases). The CDR3 spans 17 residues. V shed 1 base and J shed 7 bases, with 19 bases lying between them. Germline V gene data show CDR1 as SGHVS and CDR2 as FNYEAQ. The CDR3: CASSLVAPLGPDGELFF. In DNA form, the CDR3 reads TGTGCCAGCAGCTTAGTGGCTCCCCTGGGGCCGGACGGGGAGCTGTTTTTT.

The chain employs TRBV7-2 and TRBJ2-7; 9 bases are a match to TRBD1. Germline CDR1 SGHTA, CDR2 FQGNSA. The CDR3 runs 14 residues. Germline trimming cut 6 bases from V and 2 bases from J; bases unmatched to any gene: 5. The CDR3 sequence: CASRPGTGPYEQYF. The CDR3, as DNA: TGTGCCAGCAGACCCGGGACAGGGCCCTACGAGCAGTACTTC.

V usage is TRBV7-2 and J usage is TRBJ2-7, with a weak D call TRBD2 (6 bases). Trimming took 4 bases from V and 3 from J, leaving 16 bases between them. This CDR3 has 15 residues. The germline gives CDR1 SGHTA, CDR2 FQGNSA. The CDR3: CASSWGDPFGYEQYF. The CDR3 coding sequence is TGTGCCAGCAGCTGGGGGGACCCTTTCGGCTACGAGCAGTACTTC.

DNA of the CDR3: TGCAGTGCTAGAACCTCAGCGGTAGATACAGATACGCAGTATTTT. Translating it yields CSARTSAVDTDTQYF. The V call is TRBV20-1, the J call TRBJ2-3; D possibly corresponds to TRBD2 (5 bases). This CDR3 has 15 residues. V was cut by 2 bases and J by 3 bases, with 15 bases left in between. Germline V gene lookup returns CDR1 DFQATT and CDR2 SNEGSKA (reference sequence).

This rearrangement joins TRBV6-1 to TRBJ1-3; TRBD1 aligns across 9 bases. J gave up 0 bases and V 7 bases, and 4 bases lay outside the gene matches. The CDR3 runs to 15 residues. CDR1 and CDR2 from the germline V gene are MNHNS and SASEGT. CDR3 in DNA: TGTGCCAGCACGGGACAGGGCGTCTCTGGAAACACCATATATTTT. Protein: CASTGQGVSGNTIYF.

This clonotype was counted a few times. This chain connects TRBV24-1 to TRBJ2-1, with 7 bases identical to TRBD2. The CDR3 has 16 residues. The V gene end was trimmed by 2 bases and the J gene end by 1 base; junction bases not matched to a gene: 4. Germline V gene lookup returns CDR1 KGHDR and CDR2 SFDVKD. CDR3 sequence reads: CATSDSLAESYNEQFF. DNA of the CDR3: TGTGCCACCAGTGATTCCCTAGCGGAGTCCTACAATGAGCAGTTCTTC.

The chain carries TRBV6-5 and TRBJ2-3; 9 positions agree with TRBD2. CDR1 and CDR2 (germline): MNHEY, SVGAGI. The trim removed 0 bases at V and 6 bases at J, leaving 7 bases unmatched. CDR3 length: 16 amino acids. CDR3: CASSYSRAGGADTQYF. The CDR3 bases are TGTGCCAGCAGTTACTCGAGAGCGGGAGGAGCGGATACGCAGTATTTT.

This clonotype was observed a handful of times. The chain uses TRBV3-1 and TRBJ2-2; D remains unclear. Germline CDR1 and CDR2: LGHDT and YNNKEL (reference sequence). The CDR3 contains 14 residues. Trimming pared 2 bases from V and 7 bases from J, leaving 11 bases between. The CDR3 DNA is TGTGCCAGCAGCCAACCACCCCCCGGCGGGGAGCTGTTTTTT. Translation: CASSQPPPGGELFF.

This clonotype appeared a few times. J is TRBJ2-1 and V is TRBV18; 8 nucleotides agree with TRBD2. The CDR3 is 15 residues long. Unmatched junction bases numbered 7, after V lost 3 bases and J lost 6 bases. Per the germline V gene, CDR1 is KGHSH and CDR2 is LQKENI. The CDR3 loop reads CASSPRELAGNEQFF. The CDR3 DNA reads TGTGCCAGCTCACCGAGGGAGCTAGCGGGCAATGAGCAGTTCTTC.

The chain recombines TRBV20-1 with TRBJ2-7; no clear D. This CDR3 comprises 12 residues. From germline, CDR1 is DFQATT and CDR2 SNEGSKA (reference sequence). V was clipped by 5 bases and J by 3 bases, with 11 bases between them. The CDR3 nucleotides are TGCAGTGCTTATGAACCGAACTACGAGCAGTACTTC. Amino acids: CSAYEPNYEQYF.

This clonotype was observed a few times. The chain couples TRBV7-2 to TRBJ2-1, with 11 bases that match TRBD2. The CDR3 spans 15 residues. From germline, CDR1 is SGHTA and CDR2 FQGNSA. V lost 2 bases, J lost 6 bases, and 3 bases stayed unmatched. The CDR3 loop reads CASSLTSGRFNEQFF. CDR3 bases: TGTGCCAGCAGCTTAACTAGCGGGAGATTCAATGAGCAGTTCTTC.

This clonotype has only a few counts. This chain joins TRBV5-1 and TRBJ2-7, with D possibly TRBD2 on 5 matching bases. Looked up from germline, CDR1 is SGHRS and CDR2 is YFSETQ. The CDR3 runs 12 residues. Deletions cut 5 bases from V and 6 bases from J, with 12 bases between. Here the CDR3 DNA reads TGCGCCAGCAGGGAAACTAGTTCCGAGCAGTACTTC. This sequence encodes CASRETSSEQYF.

This chain links TRBV20-1 with TRBJ2-5; D not resolved. V was trimmed by 6 bases and J by 0 bases, leaving 11 bases between them. In germline, CDR1 is DFQATT, CDR2 SNEGSKA (reference sequence). The CDR3 contains 13 residues. The CDR3, as DNA: TGCAGTGCCCGGAACTGGAACCAAGAGACCCAGTACTTC. This gives the protein CSARNWNQETQYF.

This clonotype occurred a few times. The rearrangement joins TRBV7-2 to TRBJ1-4; 8 bases are shared with TRBD1. The CDR3 extends over 14 amino acids. In germline, CDR1 is SGHTA, CDR2 FQGNSA. V trimming: 5 bases; J trimming: 6 bases; junction bases outside the gene matches: 5. For the CDR3, the DNA is TGTGCCAGCAGCCGGGACAGGACCGATGAAAAACTGTTTTTT. Residues: CASSRDRTDEKLFF.

The sample holds a few counts of this clonotype. CDR3 coding DNA: TGCAGCGGACGACAGGCGGAGACCCAGTACTTC. Translation: CSGRQAETQYF. This rearrangement joins TRBV29-1 to TRBJ2-5; TRBD1 is a possible D gene (6 bases). The CDR3 spans 11 residues. Germline CDR1 and CDR2: SQVTM and ANQGSEA. The germline V and J ends were trimmed by 7 bases and 5 bases, with 11 bases remaining between them.

This clonotype was detected only a few times. The J gene is TRBJ1-2, the V gene TRBV5-5; D not resolved. V lost 5 bases to trimming and J lost 6 bases, with 11 bases between them. CDR3 length: 12 residues. Germline V CDR1 and CDR2: SGHKS, YYEKEE (reference sequence). The CDR3 sequence is CASRVEPNGYTF. The CDR3 nucleotides are TGTGCCAGCAGGGTAGAGCCCAATGGCTACACCTTC.

Only a few counts were recorded for this clonotype. The chain has TRBV12-3 or TRBV12-4 and TRBJ2-7; D could derive from TRBD1 or TRBD2 (5 bases each). The CDR3 extends over 14 amino acids. V was pared by 3 bases and J by 13 bases, with 22 bases between. As DNA, the CDR3 is TGTGCCAGCAGTTTTTTCGGCTCCCGGGACGGAGGTTACTTC. This gives the protein CASSFFGSRDGGYF.